The rows below give T cell receptor beta chains drawn from one sample of a study of T cells in Graves' hyperthyroidism and ophthalmopathy. TCRdb called the multiplex PCR reads again in MiXCR, with one record for every CDR3 protein. Of 300,000 to 450,000 distinct CDR3 sequences in the sample, 13% were seen once. The sequencing input was blood. Receptor source: a woman aged 18-30 years with Graves' hyperthyroidism. The CDR3 runs from the conserved cysteine through the conserved F or W. The order of the fields is J gene, CDR3 length, V gene, D gene, clone size, CDR3 DNA, CDR3 protein. D genes are given only for firm matches. Clone size is not always given. Where it is, it says once, few, many or a class for expanded clones.

j_call: TRBJ2-1; cdr3_length: 12; v_call: TRBV7-3; d_call: .; clone_size: many; cdr3_nt: TGTGCCAGCAGCACGGACTTAAGTGAGCAGTTCTTC; cdr3_aa: CASSTDLSEQFF
j_call: TRBJ2-2; cdr3_length: 18; v_call: TRBV5-1; d_call: TRBD2; clone_size: .; cdr3_nt: TGCGCCAGCGCCTATCAGATCGGGACTACCATGAACACCGGGGAGCTGTTTTTT; cdr3_aa: CASAYQIGTTMNTGELFF
j_call: TRBJ2-5; cdr3_length: 15; v_call: TRBV12-3/TRBV12-4; d_call: TRBD2; clone_size: .; cdr3_nt: TGTGCCAGCAGTTTAGGAATTGCTAGCGGGAGTGGTCGGTACTTC; cdr3_aa: CASSLGIASGSGRYF
j_call: TRBJ2-7; cdr3_length: 17; v_call: TRBV7-9; d_call: .; clone_size: many; cdr3_nt: TGTGCCAGCAGCCCAGGTGGATGGCAGAGAGACTCCTACGAGCAGTACTTC; cdr3_aa: CASSPGGWQRDSYEQYF
j_call: TRBJ1-6; cdr3_length: 17; v_call: TRBV28; d_call: .; clone_size: many; cdr3_nt: TGTGCCAGCATTTCGTGGCCAGACTTCTCCTATAATTCACCCCTCCACTTT; cdr3_aa: CASISWPDFSYNSPLHF
j_call: TRBJ1-1; cdr3_length: 12; v_call: TRBV19; d_call: TRBD1; clone_size: few; cdr3_nt: TGTGCCAGTGGACAGGGGAACACTGAAGCTTTCTTT; cdr3_aa: CASGQGNTEAFF
j_call: TRBJ2-1; cdr3_length: 15; v_call: TRBV7-9; d_call: TRBD1; clone_size: .; cdr3_nt: TGTGCCAGCAGCCCCCGGGACAGGGGGTGGAATGAGCAGTTCTTC; cdr3_aa: CASSPRDRGWNEQFF
j_call: TRBJ1-2; cdr3_length: 14; v_call: TRBV6-1; d_call: .; clone_size: .; cdr3_nt: TGTGCCAGCAGTAGAAAAGTCCCCCCCTATGGCTACACCTTC; cdr3_aa: CASSRKVPPYGYTF
j_call: TRBJ1-1; cdr3_length: 14; v_call: TRBV2; d_call: TRBD1; clone_size: many; cdr3_nt: TGTGCCAGCAGGTCGGACAGGGGGGACACTGAAGCTTTCTTT; cdr3_aa: CASRSDRGDTEAFF
j_call: TRBJ2-3; cdr3_length: 11; v_call: TRBV20-1; d_call: .; clone_size: .; cdr3_nt: TGCAGTGCTAGTTCTGGAGATACGCAGTATTTT; cdr3_aa: CSASSGDTQYF
j_call: TRBJ2-3; cdr3_length: 13; v_call: TRBV10-3; d_call: .; clone_size: many; cdr3_nt: TGTGCCATCAGGGACGTCAGCACAGATACGCAGTATTTT; cdr3_aa: CAIRDVSTDTQYF
j_call: TRBJ2-7; cdr3_length: 15; v_call: TRBV19; d_call: .; clone_size: .; cdr3_nt: TGTGCCAGTACCCCAGGGGGTAGCGGGAACTACGAGCAGTACTTC; cdr3_aa: CASTPGGSGNYEQYF
j_call: TRBJ2-1; cdr3_length: 15; v_call: TRBV6-2/TRBV6-3; d_call: TRBD2; clone_size: many; cdr3_nt: TGTGCCAGCAGTTACAAGCTAGCGGGGCTTAATGAGCAGTTCTTC; cdr3_aa: CASSYKLAGLNEQFF
j_call: TRBJ1-1; cdr3_length: 16; v_call: TRBV3-1; d_call: TRBD1; clone_size: .; cdr3_nt: TGTGCCAGCAGCCAAGGGGTAGGACAGGGGTTGATTGAAGCTTTCTTT; cdr3_aa: CASSQGVGQGLIEAFF
j_call: TRBJ1-1; cdr3_length: 16; v_call: TRBV27; d_call: .; clone_size: many; cdr3_nt: TGTGCCAGCAGACCAGATTATGGGGGGATGAACACTGAAGCTTTCTTT; cdr3_aa: CASRPDYGGMNTEAFF
j_call: TRBJ2-1; cdr3_length: 13; v_call: TRBV11-2; d_call: TRBD2; clone_size: many; cdr3_nt: TGTGCCAGCAGCTTGGGCGGGAGGGGTGAGCAGTTCTTC; cdr3_aa: CASSLGGRGEQFF
j_call: TRBJ1-5; cdr3_length: 15; v_call: TRBV19; d_call: .; clone_size: .; cdr3_nt: TGTGCCAGTAGTATAGTGTTCAGTAGCAATCAGCCCCAGCATTTT; cdr3_aa: CASSIVFSSNQPQHF
j_call: TRBJ1-1; cdr3_length: 13; v_call: TRBV6-1; d_call: .; clone_size: few; cdr3_nt: TGTGCCAGCAGTGTGGGCGGCGTTCCTAAGGCTTTCTTT; cdr3_aa: CASSVGGVPKAFF
j_call: TRBJ2-5; cdr3_length: 13; v_call: TRBV20-1; d_call: .; clone_size: many; cdr3_nt: TGCAGTGCTAACCCCGGGGCGGAAGAGACCCAGTACTTC; cdr3_aa: CSANPGAEETQYF
j_call: TRBJ1-1; cdr3_length: 15; v_call: TRBV11-2; d_call: TRBD1; clone_size: many; cdr3_nt: TGTGCCAGCAGTGCAGGGGTAAGGGGGCCCACTGAAGCTTTCTTT; cdr3_aa: CASSAGVRGPTEAFF
j_call: TRBJ1-2; cdr3_length: 16; v_call: TRBV7-9; d_call: TRBD1; clone_size: few; cdr3_nt: TGTGCCAGCAGCTCACCAAGGAGGACAGGGGGCGGGGGCTACACCTTC; cdr3_aa: CASSSPRRTGGGGYTF
j_call: TRBJ1-6; cdr3_length: 16; v_call: TRBV20-1; d_call: .; clone_size: many; cdr3_nt: TGCAGTGCAAACAGGATCCATGGGGTGGCGGGTTCACCCCTCCACTTT; cdr3_aa: CSANRIHGVAGSPLHF
j_call: TRBJ2-5; cdr3_length: 13; v_call: TRBV20-1; d_call: .; clone_size: many; cdr3_nt: TGCAGTGCTAGATTCGAGGATATGAAGACCCAGTACTTC; cdr3_aa: CSARFEDMKTQYF
j_call: TRBJ2-4; cdr3_length: 13; v_call: TRBV5-8; d_call: .; clone_size: many; cdr3_nt: TGTGCCAGCAGCTTGGGGCAGGAAAACATTCAGTACTTC; cdr3_aa: CASSLGQENIQYF
j_call: TRBJ2-7; cdr3_length: 14; v_call: TRBV11-1; d_call: TRBD1; clone_size: many; cdr3_nt: TGTGCCAGCAGCCTGGACAGGCCTTCCTACGAGCAGTACTTC; cdr3_aa: CASSLDRPSYEQYF
j_call: TRBJ1-2; cdr3_length: 16; v_call: TRBV4-3; d_call: TRBD1; clone_size: many; cdr3_nt: TGCGCCAGCAGCCGGGGTGACAGGGGCCCTTACTATGGCTACACCTTC; cdr3_aa: CASSRGDRGPYYGYTF
j_call: TRBJ1-2; cdr3_length: 18; v_call: TRBV12-3/TRBV12-4; d_call: TRBD1; clone_size: .; cdr3_nt: TGTGCCAGCAGTTTAAAAGGGACAGGGGGTTTCGGCTACTATGGCTACACCTTC; cdr3_aa: CASSLKGTGGFGYYGYTF
j_call: TRBJ2-6; cdr3_length: 16; v_call: TRBV20-1; d_call: TRBD1; clone_size: many; cdr3_nt: TGCAGTGCTCGAGCCAGGGGGCTAACTGGGGCCAACGTCCTGACTTTC; cdr3_aa: CSARARGLTGANVLTF
j_call: TRBJ1-1; cdr3_length: 13; v_call: TRBV2; d_call: .; clone_size: many; cdr3_nt: TGTGCCAGCGGCATACAGGGTAACACTGAAGCTTTCTTT; cdr3_aa: CASGIQGNTEAFF
j_call: TRBJ2-3; cdr3_length: 17; v_call: TRBV4-3; d_call: TRBD2; clone_size: few; cdr3_nt: TGCGCCAGCAGCCAAGGGGCTAGCGGGAGTGTCTCAGATACGCAGTATTTT; cdr3_aa: CASSQGASGSVSDTQYF
j_call: TRBJ2-2; cdr3_length: 12; v_call: TRBV11-3; d_call: .; clone_size: many; cdr3_nt: TGTGCCAGCAGCTTAGAAGGAGGGGAGCTGTTTTTT; cdr3_aa: CASSLEGGELFF